These 25 T cell receptor beta chains came from one sample sequenced in a study of blood T cell repertoires in COVID-19. Sequencing used immunoSEQ multiplex PCR; TCRdb keeps in-frame clones, though not all of them. The table lists some 400,000 clones, roughly 92% of them singletons. Sequencing was carried out using PBMCs or T cells enriched from blood (not recorded which). All receptors come from a woman between 40 and 50 years old who had been exposed to COVID-19.

The J gene is TRBJ2-7, the V gene TRBV25-1; D is unresolved. Trimming shortened V by 3 bases and J by 3 bases, and 15 bases separated the two germline ends. The CDR3 is 15 amino acids. Per germline, CDR1 MGHDK and CDR2 SYGVNS. CDR3 sequence (DNA): TGTGCCAGCAGTGATTTAAGTCCCGGTCGCTACGAGCAGTACTTC. It codes for CASSDLSPGRYEQYF.

About this clone itself: At the DNA level, this CDR3 is encoded by other sequences in the same sample as well. V is TRBV30 and J is TRBJ2-3, with a tentative D call TRBD1 (6 bases). This CDR3 has 11 residues. The germline gives CDR1 GTSNPN, CDR2 SVGIG (reference sequence). Trimming cost V 5 bases and J 6 bases, with 9 bases left between them. The CDR3 reads CAWSRGDTQYF. The CDR3 region has the DNA TGTGCCTGGTCGAGGGGGGATACGCAGTATTTT. Filled out from reference TRBV30 and TRBJ2-3, the complete variable domain reads SQTIHQWPATLVQPVGSPLSLECTVEGTSNPNLYWYRQAAGRGLQLLFYSVGIGQISSEVPQNLSASRPQDRQFILSSKKLLLSDSGFYLCAWSRGDTQYFGPGTRLTVL.

This sequence joins TRBV5-5 and TRBJ1-3; no reliable D call. The CDR3 is 15 amino acids. The V end lost 5 bases, the J end lost 0 bases, and 12 bases lay between the germline ends. Germline assignment: CDR1 SGHKS and CDR2 YYEKEE (reference sequence). DNA of the CDR3: TGTGCCAGCAGTCCCACTCCGAGCTCTGGAAACACCATATATTTT. It yields the protein CASSPTPSSGNTIYF. The complete variable domain, with remaining parts taken from reference TRBV5-5 and TRBJ1-3, reads DAGVTQSPTHLIKTRGQQVTLRCSPISGHKSVSWYQQVLGQGPQFIFQYYEKEERGRGNFPDRFSARQFPNYSSELNVNALLLGDSALYLCASSPTPSSGNTIYFGEGSWLTVV.

This clone has just a few counts. The J gene is TRBJ2-7, the V gene TRBV11-3; 10 nucleotides agree with TRBD2. Germline V gives CDR1 SGHNT, CDR2 YENEEA. The CDR3 is 15 amino acids. V dropped 5 bases and J dropped 3; count of bases not matched to a gene: 7. CDR3 protein: CASSQSSGSNYEQYF. CDR3 bases: TGTGCCAGCAGCCAATCTAGCGGGAGTAACTACGAGCAGTACTTC.

This chain connects TRBV2 to TRBJ1-5; D is unclear. Deletions cut 7 bases from V and 1 base from J, with 8 bases between. The germline V gene encodes CDR1 SNHLY and CDR2 FYNNEI. The CDR3 is made up of 13 amino acids. CDR3 nucleotide sequence: TGTGCCAGCACCTCGGGGAGCAATCAGCCCCAGCATTTT. It translates to CASTSGSNQPQHF.

V usage is TRBV30 and J usage is TRBJ1-2; possibly TRBD1 for D (5 bases). The CDR3 covers 14 residues. Trimming shortened V by 0 bases and J by 8 bases, and 16 bases separated the two germline ends. The V gene's germline CDR1 is GTSNPN and CDR2 SVGIG (reference sequence). CDR3 region: CAWSVGWGDGGYTF. The CDR3 DNA follows: TGTGCCTGGAGTGTGGGCTGGGGGGACGGCGGCTACACCTTC.

The chain employs TRBV9 and TRBJ1-2; D possibly corresponds to TRBD1 (6 bases). V lost 0 bases to trimming and J lost 4 bases, with 16 bases between them. CDR3 length: 16 amino acids. Germline CDR1 SGDLS, CDR2 YYNGEE. The CDR3 DNA sequence: TGTGCCAGCAGCGTAGGGGTTGGGGGCGTCGGCTATGGCTACACCTTC. It translates to CASSVGVGGVGYGYTF.

The CDR3 protein is CAWSADRGQIEKLFF. For the CDR3, the DNA is TGTGCCTGGAGTGCGGACAGGGGGCAGATTGAAAAACTGTTTTTT. V gene TRBV30 combines with J gene TRBJ1-4; 11 bases map to TRBD1. V was clipped by 1 base and J by 7 bases; unmatched bases: 5. Germline V gene sequence: CDR1 GTSNPN, CDR2 SVGIG (reference sequence). This CDR3 is 15 amino acids long. The whole variable domain, filled in from reference TRBV30 and TRBJ1-4, reads SQTIHQWPATLVQPVGSPLSLECTVEGTSNPNLYWYRQAAGRGLQLLFYSVGIGQISSEVPQNLSASRPQDRQFILSSKKLLLSDSGFYLCAWSADRGQIEKLFFGSGTQLSVL.

The chain uses TRBV11-2 and TRBJ2-3, with D maybe TRBD1 (6 bases). Per germline, CDR1 SGHAT and CDR2 FQNNGV. With 5 bases removed from V and 3 bases from J, the gap between germline ends came to 18 bases. The CDR3 is 16 residues long. In DNA, the CDR3 is TGTGCCAGCAGCCCAGGGGAAGGCGGGCGGACAGATACGCAGTATTTT. Its protein is CASSPGEGGRTDTQYF.

The sample holds a few counts of this clone. The genes are TRBV28 and TRBJ1-2; 10 nucleotides line up with TRBD1. V dropped 5 bases and J dropped 0; count of bases not matched to a gene: 9. Germline-derived CDR1 and CDR2 are MDHEN and SYDVKM. There are 17 residues in the CDR3. The CDR3 sequence is CASSPLGTGAPNYGYTF. In nucleotides, the CDR3 is TGTGCCAGCAGTCCCCTTGGGACAGGGGCCCCTAACTATGGCTACACCTTC.

The chain employs TRBV15 and TRBJ1-1, with TRBD1 as a possible D gene (5 bases). Trimming took 2 bases from V and 0 from J, leaving 10 bases between them. This CDR3 has 15 amino acids. Germline values: CDR1 LNHNV, CDR2 YYDKDF (reference sequence). The CDR3 nucleotides are TGTGCCACCAGCAGACAAGAGACAGTGAACACTGAAGCTTTCTTT. Translation: CATSRQETVNTEAFF.

The CDR3 is CASSSKTGYIEQFF. The DNA of the CDR3 is TGTGCCAGCAGCTCGAAAACAGGTTATATTGAGCAGTTCTTC. The rearrangement links TRBV11-3 to TRBJ2-1; weak D call: TRBD1 (5 bases). From germline, CDR1 is SGHNT and CDR2 YENEEA. Trimming removed 4 bases from V and 9 bases from J, with 16 bases in between. There are 14 residues in the CDR3.

The sample holds one count of this clone. The chain combines TRBV7-9 with TRBJ1-2, with D unresolved. The V end lost 7 bases, the J end lost 0 bases, and 9 bases lay between the germline ends. The CDR3 has 13 amino acids. Germline-derived CDR1 and CDR2 are SEHNR and FQNEAQ (reference sequence). CDR3 sequence: CASTQASNYGYTF. The CDR3 nucleotides read TGTGCCAGCACCCAAGCCTCTAACTATGGCTACACCTTC.

CDR3 sequence: CASSLYWTGGVLSGANVLTF. The CDR3 DNA is TGCGCCAGCAGCTTGTATTGGACAGGGGGAGTTCTCTCTGGGGCCAACGTCCTGACTTTC. The J gene is TRBJ2-6, the V gene TRBV5-1; 10 bases align to TRBD1. The germline V gene has CDR1 SGHRS and CDR2 YFSETQ. Losses at the gene ends were 1 base for V and 0 bases for J; bases not matched to a gene: 10. The CDR3 contains 20 residues.

CDR3 nucleotides: TGTGCCAGCAGCCCGCGACCACCGACCTACAGGGGTGTTTACGAAAAACTGTTTTTT. Its translation: CASSPRPPTYRGVYEKLFF. The chain joins TRBV3-1 (or the pseudogene TRBV3-2) to TRBJ1-4; 7 bases align to TRBD1. V gave up 4 bases and J gave up 8 bases; unmatched junction bases: 22. This CDR3 contains 19 residues. Germline CDR1 is LGHDT and CDR2 is YNNKEL (reference sequence).

This clone occurred a few times. The J gene is TRBJ2-1, the V gene TRBV7-2, with 11 bases matching TRBD2. Germline-derived CDR1 and CDR2 are SGHTA and FQGNSA. Trimming cost V 2 bases and J 3 bases; bases outside gene matches: 12. This CDR3 region has 19 residues. Written as DNA, the CDR3 is TGTGCCAGCAGCTTAAGGGCTAGCGGGGGGATGTCCCTCTACAATGAGCAGTTCTTC. It codes for CASSLRASGGMSLYNEQFF.

The sample holds a few counts of this clone. The V and J genes are TRBV5-1 and TRBJ1-6; D is ambiguous. The germline gives CDR1 SGHRS, CDR2 YFSETQ. The CDR3 sequence is 16 residues long. Trimming shortened V by 0 bases and J by 6 bases, and 13 bases separated the two germline ends. The CDR3: CASSLGSPLGNSPLHF. The CDR3 DNA reads TGCGCCAGCAGCTTGGGGTCTCCCCTAGGTAATTCACCCCTCCACTTT.

This sequence joins TRBV7-9 and TRBJ2-2; TRBD1 might be the D (6 bases). Trimming took off 2 bases at V and 0 bases at J, with 13 bases between the two ends. The germline CDR1 and CDR2 sequences are SEHNR and FQNEAQ (reference sequence). The CDR3 is 17 residues long. CDR3 sequence reads: CASSLYPGQPNTGELFF. Here the CDR3 DNA reads TGTGCCAGCAGCTTATATCCGGGACAACCGAACACCGGGGAGCTGTTTTTT.

This chain joins TRBV5-1 and TRBJ1-3; D is unresolved. V was shortened by 0 bases and J by 0 bases, with 10 bases between the two germline ends. Germline V gives CDR1 SGHRS, CDR2 YFSETQ. This CDR3 contains 16 residues. The CDR3 loop is CASSLVSGPSGNTIYF. For the CDR3, the DNA is TGCGCCAGCAGCTTGGTGTCGGGTCCCTCTGGAAACACCATATATTTT.

This chain uses TRBV21-1 with TRBJ2-1; TRBD2 is the table's D call and was not checked against the DNA. TRBV21-1 is a pseudogene locus. This CDR3 comprises 13 residues. DNA of the CDR3: TGTGCCAGCAGCCCCGGGACTATTAATGAGCAGTTCTTC. Residues: CASSPGTINEQFF.

The gene calls are TRBV10-3 and TRBJ2-5; 8 bases are a match to TRBD2. V trimming: 7 bases; J trimming: 4 bases; junction bases outside the gene matches: 8. The germline V gene encodes CDR1 ENHRY and CDR2 SYGVKD. This CDR3 is built from 14 residues. CDR3 sequence: CAITRGLAGETQYF. The CDR3 DNA is TGTGCCATCACCAGAGGACTAGCTGGAGAGACCCAGTACTTC.

The chain carries TRBV2 and TRBJ1-1, with 7 nucleotides matching TRBD1. This CDR3 comprises 15 residues. CDR1 and CDR2 (germline): SNHLY, FYNNEI. The V segment lost 6 bases and the J segment 0 bases; nucleotides outside the gene matches: 7. The CDR3, as DNA: TGTGCCAGCAGGCCCGGGACAGCCATGAACACTGAAGCTTTCTTT. This encodes CASRPGTAMNTEAFF. Combining the CDR3 with reference TRBV2 and TRBJ1-1 gives the whole variable domain EPEVTQTPSHQVTQMGQEVILRCVPISNHLYFYWYRQILGQKVEFLVSFYNNEISEKSEIFDDQFSVERPDGSNFTLKIRSTKLEDSAMYFCASRPGTAMNTEAFFGQGTRLTVV.

The chain couples TRBV24-1 to TRBJ2-5; weak D call: TRBD2 (7 bases). The germline CDR1 and CDR2 sequences are KGHDR and SFDVKD. The V end was cut by 3 bases, the J end by 5 bases, with 15 bases between. This CDR3 is 15 amino acids long. This CDR3 is CATSDPRAGAETQYF. In DNA form, the CDR3 reads TGTGCCACCAGTGATCCACGGGCGGGGGCCGAGACCCAGTACTTC.

The rearrangement uses TRBV7-2 and TRBJ2-2; 9 positions match TRBD2. This CDR3 region has 18 residues. The germline V gene has CDR1 SGHTA and CDR2 FQGNSA. With 7 bases clipped from V and 1 base from J, the junction kept 13 bases outside the gene matches. The CDR3 protein is CASTPRGAGGKNTGELFF. Here the CDR3 DNA reads TGTGCCAGCACCCCCAGGGGGGCGGGAGGGAAGAACACCGGGGAGCTGTTTTTT.

The chain joins TRBV6-5 to TRBJ1-4; possibly TRBD1 for D (6 bases). The CDR3 sequence is 13 residues long. Germline V CDR1 and CDR2: MNHEY, SVGAGI. The germline V and J ends were trimmed by 5 bases and 8 bases, with 12 bases remaining between them. The CDR3 region is CASSQGIREKLFF. CDR3 DNA sequence: TGTGCCAGCAGTCAGGGGATAAGGGAAAAACTGTTTTTT.